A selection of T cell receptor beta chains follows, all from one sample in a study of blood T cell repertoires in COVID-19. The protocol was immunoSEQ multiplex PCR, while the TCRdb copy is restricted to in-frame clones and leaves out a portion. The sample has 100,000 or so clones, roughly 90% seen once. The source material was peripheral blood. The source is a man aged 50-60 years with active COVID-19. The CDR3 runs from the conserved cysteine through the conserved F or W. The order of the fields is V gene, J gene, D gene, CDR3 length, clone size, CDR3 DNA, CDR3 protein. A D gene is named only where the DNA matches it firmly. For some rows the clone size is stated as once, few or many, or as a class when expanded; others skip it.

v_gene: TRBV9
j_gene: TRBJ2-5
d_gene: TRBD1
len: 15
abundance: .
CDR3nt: TGTGCCAGCAGCGTATCGACAGGGGGTATAGAGACCCAGTACTTC
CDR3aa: CASSVSTGGIETQYF

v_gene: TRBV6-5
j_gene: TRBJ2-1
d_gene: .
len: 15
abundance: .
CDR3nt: TGTGCCAGCGGAGATGGGGGGGGCCCCTACAATGAGCAGTTCTTC
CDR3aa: CASGDGGGPYNEQFF

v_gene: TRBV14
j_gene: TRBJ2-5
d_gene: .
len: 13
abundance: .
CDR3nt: TGTGCCAGCAGCTCGGGACTTTCGGAGACCCAGTACTTC
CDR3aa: CASSSGLSETQYF

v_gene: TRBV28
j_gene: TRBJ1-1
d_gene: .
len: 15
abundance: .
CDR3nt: TGTGCCAGCAGTTTAGGGGGGGCAGCGAACACTGAAGCTTTCTTT
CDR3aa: CASSLGGAANTEAFF

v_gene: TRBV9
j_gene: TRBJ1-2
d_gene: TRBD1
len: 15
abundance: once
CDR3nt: TGTGCCAGCAGCGTAGGTGGTGGGGCAGGGGGCGGCTACACCTTC
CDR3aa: CASSVGGGAGGGYTF

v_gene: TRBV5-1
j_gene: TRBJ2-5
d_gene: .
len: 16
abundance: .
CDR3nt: TGCGCCAGCAGCGTGGGACAAGCGGGCCCCAAAGAGACCCAGTACTTC
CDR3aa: CASSVGQAGPKETQYF

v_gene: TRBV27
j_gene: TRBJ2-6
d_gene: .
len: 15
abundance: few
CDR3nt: TGTGCCAGCAGGCCGGCGGGTACTGGGGCCAACGTCCTGACTTTC
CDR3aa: CASRPAGTGANVLTF

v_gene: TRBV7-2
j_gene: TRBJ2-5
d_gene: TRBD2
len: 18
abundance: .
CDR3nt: TGTGCCAGCAGCTTAGCGTCCGTCGGCGGGGGGTACCAAGAGACCCAGTACTTC
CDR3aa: CASSLASVGGGYQETQYF

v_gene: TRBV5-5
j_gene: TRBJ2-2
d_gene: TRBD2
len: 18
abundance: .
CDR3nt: TGTGCCAGCAGCTTGGGGCTAGCGGGGGATAAGAACACCGGGGAGCTGTTTTTT
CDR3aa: CASSLGLAGDKNTGELFF

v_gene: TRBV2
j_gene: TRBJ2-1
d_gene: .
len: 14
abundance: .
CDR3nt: TGTGCCAGCAGGGCGCAGGGTATTTACAATGAGCAGTTCTTC
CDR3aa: CASRAQGIYNEQFF

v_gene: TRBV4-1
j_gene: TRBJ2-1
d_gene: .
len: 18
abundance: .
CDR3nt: TGCGCCAGCAGCCAAGAACCCCCCCTTGGATTTCTAGCCAATGAGCAGTTCTTC
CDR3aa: CASSQEPPLGFLANEQFF

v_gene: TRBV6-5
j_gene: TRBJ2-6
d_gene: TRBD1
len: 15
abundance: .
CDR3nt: TGTGCCAGCAGTAACAGGGGCTCTGGGGCCAACGTCCTGACTTTC
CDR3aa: CASSNRGSGANVLTF

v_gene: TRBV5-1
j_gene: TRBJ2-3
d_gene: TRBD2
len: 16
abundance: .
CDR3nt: TGCGCCAGCAGCATCGGGACTAGCGGGGGGGCAGATACGCAGTATTTT
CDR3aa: CASSIGTSGGADTQYF

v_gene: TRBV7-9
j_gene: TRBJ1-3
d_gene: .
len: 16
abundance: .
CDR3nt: TGTGCCAGCAGCTCCAGGCAGGCCTACTCTGGAAACACCATATATTTT
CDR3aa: CASSSRQAYSGNTIYF

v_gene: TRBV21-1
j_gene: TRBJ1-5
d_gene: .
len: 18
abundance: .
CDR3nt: TGTGCCAGCAGCCTGTGGGGTCCGGGACACTATAGCAATCAGCCCCAGCATTTT
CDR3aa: CASSLWGPGHYSNQPQHF

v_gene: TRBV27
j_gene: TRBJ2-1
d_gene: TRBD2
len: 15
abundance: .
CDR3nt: TGTGCCAGCAGTCCCCGGGGACTAGCGGAAAATGAGCAGTTCTTC
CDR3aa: CASSPRGLAENEQFF

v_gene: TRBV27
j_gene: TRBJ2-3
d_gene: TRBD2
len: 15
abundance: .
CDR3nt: TGTGCCAGCTCAGGACTAGCGGGAGTCAAAGATACGCAGTATTTT
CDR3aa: CASSGLAGVKDTQYF

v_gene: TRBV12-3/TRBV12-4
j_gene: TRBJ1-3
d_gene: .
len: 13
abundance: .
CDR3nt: TGTGCCAGCAGGCAGGGTTCTGGAAACACCATATATTTT
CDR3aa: CASRQGSGNTIYF

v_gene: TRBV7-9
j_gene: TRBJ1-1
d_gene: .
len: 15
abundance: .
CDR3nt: TGTGCCAGCAGCCTCTGGACAGACCCGAACACTGAAGCTTTCTTT
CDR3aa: CASSLWTDPNTEAFF

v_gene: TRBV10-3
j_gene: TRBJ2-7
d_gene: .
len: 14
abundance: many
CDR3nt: TGTGCCATCAGTGACTGGGACATGCCCTACGAGCAGTACTTC
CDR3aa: CAISDWDMPYEQYF

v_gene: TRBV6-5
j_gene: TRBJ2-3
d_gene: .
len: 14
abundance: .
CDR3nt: TGTGCCAGCAGTTACTCTTACAACACAGATACGCAGTATTTT
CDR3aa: CASSYSYNTDTQYF

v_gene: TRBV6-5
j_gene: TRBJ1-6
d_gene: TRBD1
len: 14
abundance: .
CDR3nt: TGTGCCAGCAGTTACTATACAGGGGGATCACCCCTCCACTTT
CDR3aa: CASSYYTGGSPLHF

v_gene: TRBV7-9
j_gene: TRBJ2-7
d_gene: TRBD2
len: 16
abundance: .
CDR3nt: TGTGCCAGCAGCTTAGGGATCCGGGGGGTTACCCACGAGCAGTACTTC
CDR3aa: CASSLGIRGVTHEQYF